The entry that follows covers one T cell receptor beta chain sequence. This clonotype was picked up many times. Its target antigen remains unknown. No much larger clonotype is one base removed from it; base qualities were not supplied. This sample is part of a study of T cells in Graves' hyperthyroidism and ophthalmopathy (dated by TCRdb to the late 2010s). Regarding the complete study: Peripheral blood was sampled at the time of initial diagnosis, prior to any treatment. To identify TCR V-J signatures that set the groups apart, the researchers used a discovery cohort of 90 to 100 patients, made up of under 50 with Graves' ophthalmopathy and about 55 with stable Graves' hyperthyroidism. Prospective prediction of ophthalmopathy was tested in an independent validation cohort of under 20 hyperthyroidism patients and roughly 16 patients who later progressed to ophthalmopathy. The 80 to 100 discovery patients were randomly divided into training and test sets at a 7:3 ratio. Thyroid tissue and blood T-cell repertoires from six Graves' hyperthyroidism patients were also compared in the study. Once sampling was done, hyperthyroidism patients were given methimazole at a starting dose of 30 mg daily, whereas ophthalmopathy patients were given high-dose intravenous methylprednisolone. TCR Vbeta CDR3 sequencing of 130 to 150 peripheral blood samples (under 45 ophthalmopathy, 75 to 80 hyperthyroidism and some 17 progressor patients) is reported in the paper. Results and caveats for the whole study, not just this receptor: No statistical method was used to fix the sample size in advance, and group allocation was not hidden from the investigators. In validation, the model predicted progression to ophthalmopathy with roughly 70% sensitivity and less than 75% specificity, a median of about six months before onset. In cross-validation, a model built on a 13 V-J signature told ophthalmopathy apart from stable hyperthyroidism with under 90% sensitivity and about 81% specificity, and in testing the same model reached 80%/75%. Most expanded thyroid clonotypes (frequency above 0.001) were also detected in blood, suggesting blood repertoires may reflect thyroid immune responses.

Stable Graves' hyperthyroidism was defined as no progression to ophthalmopathy during 18 months of follow-up. Hyperthyroidism patients were newly diagnosed, had a disease duration of under 2 months, and were aged 18 to 65 years. Exclusion was applied to patients with uncontrolled infections, other autoimmune diseases, pregnancy or lactation. Clinical symptoms, serum thyroxine and TRAb, thyroid ultrasound, and orbital computed tomography formed the basis for the diagnoses. PBMCs were isolated from about 10 ml of fresh peripheral blood by Ficoll-Paque density gradient centrifugation. Trizol reagent was used to extract total RNA, and RNA quality was then checked on an Agilent 2100 Bioanalyzer. Amplification of TCR beta CDR3 regions was carried out from RNA transcripts. For the first round of RT-PCR on the TCR CDR3, the HTBI primer set was used together with the Qiagen OneStep RT-PCR kit. Libraries were constructed in a second round of multiplex PCR, after which size selection and purification were carried out. Paired-end sequencing of the libraries was performed with 100 bp reads on an Illumina HiSeq2000. On the authors' methods: SOAPnuke was used to process the raw data, with reads discarded if the reads contained adapters or uncalled bases, had a mean Phred below 15, or lacked an exact constant-primer or identifier match. High-quality paired reads were merged using COPE v1.2.5, and each unique nucleotide sequence was defined as a clonotype. MiTCR v1.1 was used to align clonotypes to the IMGT TRBV, TRBD and TRBJ reference segments. Only V-J combinations with frequency above 0.0001, covering 99% to 99.2% of repertoires, were analysed. The TCS score was defined as F50 (clonal expansion) divided by E x V (chaos), with BLOSUM62-based TCRdist calculated between CDR3 peptides within each V-J. Welch's t-statistics and random forest reduced 500 to 550 V-J features to under 15, which were used in a naive Bayes classifier (R e1071). TCRdb ran its own pipeline on the public reads, namely fastp trimming at Q25 and MiXCR clone calling, and kept in-frame beta chains. Rows merge per CDR3 protein into single entries with the most common DNA and genes. TCRdb, rather than the study authors, made the V and J calls. This sample lists approximately 510,000 distinct CDR3 sequences; roughly 20% were detected once. The ten largest clonotypes hold 26% of the sample.

Germline trimming: 3 bases from V, 5 bases from J; junction bases outside gene matches: 9. CDR1 and CDR2, looked up from the germline V gene (reference sequence), are LNHDA and SQIVND. The CDR3 measures 15 amino acids from cysteine to phenylalanine. The DNA shown is the 45-base CDR3, in frame from base 1. Rearrangement joined TRBV19 to TRBJ2-7; TRBD1 matches 8 bases in the middle. The sequenced material came from blood. The source is a man aged 18 to 29 with Graves' hyperthyroidism. The nucleotide sequence reads TGTGCCAGTAGTATTGGACCTCAGGGGGCCGACGAGCAGTACTTC. Its translation reads: CASSIGPQGADEQYF.